A single sample is the source of the 28 T cell receptor beta chains below, sequenced in a study of cytomegalovirus exposure and HLA in healthy donors. Vbeta (60) and Jbeta (13) primers were used in the PCR. The assay was immunoSEQ multiplex PCR, and TCRdb's table has in-frame clones only and misses some. This sample's clone table lists under 250,000 clones. Sample: PBMCs. The receptors were sampled from a girl aged 2-10 years in good health and CMV-seropositive.

The CDR3 sequence is CAIRDSFYEQYF. The CDR3 nucleotides are TGTGCCATCCGGGACAGTTTCTACGAGCAGTACTTC. The chain employs TRBV10-3 and TRBJ2-5, with 7 bases aligning to TRBD1. The end of the DNA aligns better with TRBJ2-7, so the J call may be wrong. Germline CDR1 is ENHRY and CDR2 is SYGVKD. This CDR3 region has 12 residues.

This chain connects TRBV7-8 to TRBJ2-5; a weak D match, TRBD1 (5 bases). CDR3 length equals 14 residues. Per the germline V gene, CDR1 is SGHVS and CDR2 is FQNEAQ. Between the trimmed V and J ends, which lost 2 bases and 5 bases, there was a span of 12 bases. CDR3 sequence (DNA): TGTGCCAGCAGCTTACAGGGATTTGGGGAGACCCAGTACTTC. The encoded protein is CASSLQGFGETQYF.

This rearrangement joins TRBV18 to TRBJ2-1; the D is unclear. This CDR3 has 14 amino acids. The germline CDR1 and CDR2 sequences are KGHSH and LQKENI. V lost 6 bases to trimming and J lost 7 bases, with 16 bases between them. The DNA of the CDR3 is TGTGCCAGCTCCCCATTAGAGTCAGCGAATGAGCAGTTCTTC. Its translation: CASSPLESANEQFF.

The V call is TRBV5-1, the J call TRBJ2-1; 9 bases agree with TRBD2. Germline values: CDR1 SGHRS, CDR2 YFSETQ. With 4 bases clipped from V and 2 bases from J, the junction kept 7 bases outside the gene matches. CDR3 length: 16 residues. The CDR3 sequence is CASSPQAGGAYNEQFF. In nucleotides, the CDR3 is TGCGCCAGCAGCCCCCAAGCGGGAGGAGCCTACAATGAGCAGTTCTTC.

This chain joins TRBV19 and TRBJ2-1, with 9 bases aligning to TRBD2. The ends lost 5 bases at V and 9 bases at J; junction bases unmatched: 5. The germline V gene has CDR1 LNHDA and CDR2 SQIVND (reference sequence). The CDR3 loop spans 13 amino acids. The CDR3 loop reads CASSRGLALEQFF. In nucleotides, the CDR3 is TGTGCCAGTAGTCGTGGACTAGCGCTTGAGCAGTTCTTC.

The chain combines TRBV9 with TRBJ2-1; D may be TRBD2 (5 bases). The CDR3 consists of 16 residues. CDR1 is SGDLS and CDR2 is YYNGEE in the germline V gene. Trimming removed 4 bases at V and 0 bases at J, with 14 bases between. This CDR3 reads CASSLAPTSSYNEQFF. The CDR3 DNA reads TGTGCCAGCAGCCTAGCACCCACAAGCTCCTACAATGAGCAGTTCTTC.

This chain joins TRBV28 and TRBJ1-2, with TRBD1 matching over 12 bases. This CDR3 spans 16 amino acids. Germline CDR1 MDHEN, CDR2 SYDVKM. The ends lost 6 bases at V and 7 bases at J; junction bases unmatched: 12. The CDR3 spells CASSPPGDRGLFGYTF. The CDR3, as DNA: TGTGCCAGCAGCCCCCCCGGGGACAGGGGGCTTTTTGGCTACACCTTC.

V gene TRBV7-6 combines with J gene TRBJ2-1, with a weak D call TRBD1 (5 bases). This CDR3 comprises 13 residues. V dropped 1 base and J dropped 12 bases, with 13 bases sitting between them. The V gene's germline CDR1 is SGHVS and CDR2 FNYEAQ. CDR3 in DNA: TGTGCCAGCAGCTTAGTCCAGGGTGGGTGGCAGTTCTTC. Translating gives CASSLVQGGWQFF. Together with reference TRBV7-6 and TRBJ2-1, the CDR3 gives the full variable domain: GAGVSQSPRYKVTKRGQDVALRCDPISGHVSLYWYRQALGQGPEFLTYFNYEAQQDKSGLPNDRFSAERPEGSISTLTIQRTEQRDSAMYRCASSLVQGGWQFFGPGTRLTVL.

J is TRBJ1-5 and V is TRBV11-2; TRBD1 is a possible D gene (6 bases). Germline V gives CDR1 SGHAT, CDR2 FQNNGV. This CDR3 is 17 amino acids long. V lost 1 base, J lost 1 base, and 14 bases lay in between. The CDR3 nucleotides read TGTGCCAGCAGCTTAGTCGGGGACATCAGGAGCAATCAGCCCCAGCATTTT. Its translation is CASSLVGDIRSNQPQHF.

CDR3: CASSLRLVRGNEQFF. CDR3 coding DNA: TGTGCCAGCAGCTTAAGACTAGTTAGAGGCAATGAGCAGTTCTTC. This chain links TRBV13 with TRBJ2-1, with D possibly being TRBD2 (6 bases). Germline CDR1 is PRHDT and CDR2 is FYEKMQ (reference sequence). V was clipped by 2 bases and J by 6 bases, with 14 bases between them. The CDR3 totals 15 residues.

V is TRBV5-4 and J is TRBJ2-5; D perhaps matches TRBD1 (6 bases). The V and J ends lost 2 bases and 3 bases respectively, with 14 bases between them. The CDR3 totals 15 residues. From germline, CDR1 is SGHNT and CDR2 YYREEE (reference sequence). In nucleotides, the CDR3 is TGTGCCAGCAGCTTAAGACAGGACACTAAAGAGACCCAGTACTTC. Protein: CASSLRQDTKETQYF.

The genes are TRBV5-6 and TRBJ2-7, with 8 bases that match TRBD1. V dropped 2 bases and J dropped 3; count of bases not matched to a gene: 4. Germline lookup yields CDR1 SGHDT and CDR2 YYEEEE. The CDR3 totals 14 residues. The chain's CDR3 is CASSFGTGIYEQYF. The CDR3 nucleotides read TGTGCCAGCAGCTTCGGGACAGGAATCTACGAGCAGTACTTC.

The chain has TRBV28 and TRBJ2-7; the match to TRBD1 covers 8 bases. Germline trimming cut 7 bases from V and 2 bases from J; bases unmatched to any gene: 13. Germline V gene data show CDR1 as MDHEN and CDR2 as SYDVKM. The CDR3 spans 16 residues. This CDR3 is CASTSPGQGATYEQYF. DNA for the CDR3: TGTGCCAGCACCTCCCCCGGACAGGGAGCGACCTACGAGCAGTACTTC.

J is TRBJ2-6 and V is TRBV27; D unclear. Germline V gene sequence: CDR1 MNHEY, CDR2 SMNVEV (reference sequence). CDR3 length equals 17 residues. Trimming took 2 bases from V and 3 from J, leaving 14 bases between them. As DNA, the CDR3 is TGTGCCAGCAGTTTACACAAGTCATGGAGTGGGGCCAACGTCCTGACTTTC. This sequence encodes CASSLHKSWSGANVLTF.

V is TRBV28 and J is TRBJ1-5; TRBD1 matches at 9 bases. Trimming cost V 4 bases and J 0 bases; bases outside gene matches: 13. The CDR3 has 19 amino acids. Germline CDR1 MDHEN, CDR2 SYDVKM. The CDR3 bases are TGTGCCAGCAGTTCCTCAGCCGGGACAGGGTCTTATAGCAATCAGCCCCAGCATTTT. This gives the protein CASSSSAGTGSYSNQPQHF.

The rearrangement uses TRBV19 and TRBJ1-1; D call uncertain. Germline V gene data show CDR1 as LNHDA and CDR2 as SQIVND (reference sequence). The CDR3 sequence is 16 residues long. V was trimmed by 7 bases and J by 0 bases, leaving 18 bases between them. DNA of the CDR3: TGTGCCAGTACAATTGGTTTTGCGGGATTGAACACTGAAGCTTTCTTT. Protein product: CASTIGFAGLNTEAFF.

The chain recombines TRBV6-1 with TRBJ2-1; weak D call: TRBD1 (6 bases). The V and J ends lost 4 bases and 1 base respectively, with 23 bases between them. Germline CDR1 reads MNHNS; CDR2 reads SASEGT. This CDR3 spans 19 amino acids. The CDR3 sequence: CASSVTGQLLTSSYNEQFF. Here the CDR3 DNA reads TGTGCCAGCAGTGTTACGGGACAATTACTAACCTCGTCCTACAATGAGCAGTTCTTC.

The DNA of the CDR3 is TGTGCCAGCAGTTTATCCCAAAGGGGGCTTAATGAAAAACTGTTTTTT. It codes for CASSLSQRGLNEKLFF. The V call is TRBV28, the J call TRBJ1-4, with TRBD1 matching over 7 bases. The CDR3 spans 16 residues. The V gene's germline CDR1 is MDHEN and CDR2 SYDVKM. J was trimmed by 4 bases and V by 1 base; bases with no gene match: 6.

The V call is TRBV28, the J call TRBJ2-7; 16 bases match TRBD2. The length of the CDR3 is 18 residues. Trimming at V came to 6 bases and at J to 3 bases, leaving 11 bases not matched to a gene. Germline CDR1 MDHEN, CDR2 SYDVKM. The CDR3 loop reads CASRRGLAGGPALYEQYF. The DNA for the CDR3 is TGTGCCAGCAGGCGGGGACTAGCGGGAGGGCCGGCTCTCTACGAGCAGTACTTC.

The V gene is TRBV27, the J gene TRBJ2-3, with TRBD2 matching 9 bases. Looked up from germline, CDR1 is MNHEY and CDR2 is SMNVEV (reference sequence). The CDR3 runs to 16 residues. The junction had 5 bases not matched to a gene; V was cut back by 4 bases and J by 0 bases. The CDR3 sequence: CASSSGLASSTDTQYF. The CDR3, as DNA: TGTGCCAGCAGTTCAGGACTAGCGTCTAGCACAGATACGCAGTATTTT.

The chain employs TRBV10-3 and TRBJ2-7; 8 bases line up with TRBD2. V was pared by 4 bases and J by 0 bases, with 5 bases of the junction left unmatched. The CDR3 runs to 15 residues. The germline V gene has CDR1 ENHRY and CDR2 SYGVKD. The DNA for the CDR3 is TGTGCCATCAGTGTCGTCGCGGGAGGCTCCTACGAGCAGTACTTC. This sequence encodes CAISVVAGGSYEQYF.

V gene TRBV5-6 combines with J gene TRBJ1-1; D remains unclear. Trimming left V 0 bases short and J 6 bases short, with 24 bases between. CDR1 and CDR2 (germline): SGHDT, YYEEEE. The CDR3 is made up of 18 amino acids. The CDR3 is CASSLASGFESIRPEAFF. The CDR3 region has the DNA TGTGCCAGCAGCTTGGCCTCGGGGTTTGAGTCCATCCGACCTGAAGCTTTCTTT. Full variable domain (rest looked up from reference TRBV5-6 and TRBJ1-1): DAGVTQSPTHLIKTRGQQVTLRCSPKSGHDTVSWYQQALGQGPQFIFQYYEEEERQRGNFPDRFSGHQFPNYSSELNVNALLLGDSALYLCASSLASGFESIRPEAFFGQGTRLTVV.

J is TRBJ2-7 and V is TRBV28, with 13 bases matching TRBD2. J was trimmed by 2 bases and V by 6 bases; bases with no gene match: 4. The CDR3 spans 15 residues. CDR1 and CDR2 from the germline V gene are MDHEN and SYDVKM. The CDR3 DNA reads as TGTGCCAGCAGGGACGGGACTAGCGGGGCCTACGAGCAGTACTTC. Protein product: CASRDGTSGAYEQYF. The full variable domain, its missing parts supplied by reference TRBV28 and TRBJ2-7, is DVKVTQSSRYLVKRTGEKVFLECVQDMDHENMFWYRQDPGLGLRLIYFSYDVKMKEKGDIPEGYSVSREKKERFSLILESASTNQTSMYLCASRDGTSGAYEQYFGPGTRLTVT.

The rearrangement links TRBV28 to TRBJ2-3; 11 bases agree with TRBD2. Unmatched junction bases numbered 4, after V lost 6 bases and J lost 5 bases. The CDR3 consists of 14 residues. In germline, CDR1 is MDHEN, CDR2 SYDVKM. In DNA form, the CDR3 reads TGTGCCAGCAGACCCACTAGCGGGAGAGATACGCAGTATTTT. The encoded protein is CASRPTSGRDTQYF.

The V gene is TRBV19, the J gene TRBJ1-1; D unresolved. The CDR3 length is 15 residues. Deletions cut 8 bases from V and 0 bases from J, with 16 bases between. Germline CDR1 and CDR2: LNHDA and SQIVND (reference sequence). CDR3: CASRPLLTLNTEAFF. The CDR3 DNA reads as TGTGCCAGTCGTCCACTACTTACCCTGAACACTGAAGCTTTCTTT. Drawing the rest from reference TRBV19 and TRBJ1-1, the complete variable domain is DGGITQSPKYLFRKEGQNVTLSCEQNLNHDAMYWYRQDPGQGLRLIYYSQIVNDFQKGDIAEGYSVSREKKESFPLTVTSAQKNPTAFYLCASRPLLTLNTEAFFGQGTRLTVV.

This chain links TRBV5-1 with TRBJ2-7; TRBD2 matches at 9 bases. V shed 5 bases and J 3 bases; nucleotides not matched to a gene: 6. CDR3 length: 14 residues. Germline CDR1 SGHRS, CDR2 YFSETQ. Here the CDR3 reads CASRPGTSSYEQYF. The CDR3 bases are TGCGCCAGCAGGCCCGGGACTAGCAGCTACGAGCAGTACTTC.

The rearrangement links TRBV18 to TRBJ2-7, with D maybe TRBD1 (6 bases). V was trimmed by 6 bases and J by 1 base, leaving 13 bases between them. CDR3 length equals 14 residues. Germline V gene lookup returns CDR1 KGHSH and CDR2 LQKENI. CDR3 bases: TGTGCCAGCTCGCCAAATGGACAGTCCTACGAGCAGTACTTC. Encoded protein: CASSPNGQSYEQYF.

The V call is TRBV21-1, the J call TRBJ2-1; the D call in the table, TRBD2, was not verified against the DNA. TRBV21-1 is an annotated pseudogene. The CDR3 runs 22 residues. The DNA of the CDR3 is TGTGCCAGCAGCAAAGCGCTTAATCTAGCGGGAGACCTTCGGAGCTCCTACAATGAGCAGTTCTTC. Its protein product is CASSKALNLAGDLRSSYNEQFF.